Included here is one T cell receptor (beta chain) sequence, with context. The source of the sample is a study of blood T cell repertoires in COVID-19. Study at large: Sample material is recorded as cDNA or gDNA derived from T cells, B-cell-depleted T cells, or PBMCs.

Here immunoSEQ multiplex PCR was the method, and the copy in TCRdb shows in-frame clones only, minus some. Among some 390,000 clones listed, 75% to 90% were seen once. Recovered Cohort 3 donors showed two negative PCRs, clearance, or symptom resolution. The V gene end was trimmed by 1 base and the J gene end by 0 bases; junction bases not matched to a gene: 6. CDR3 length: 18 residues. Per the germline V gene, CDR1 is SGHAT and CDR2 is FQNNGV. The TCR comes from a man aged 25 to 40 who had recovered from COVID-19. V is TRBV11-2 and J is TRBJ2-4, with 10 bases lining up with TRBD2. Sequencing was carried out using PBMCs or T cells enriched from blood (not recorded which). The CDR3 region has the DNA TGTGCCAGCAGCTTAGTCGCTAGCGGGAGCAAAGCCAAAAACATTCAGTACTTC. As protein: CASSLVASGSKAKNIQYF.